This T cell receptor (beta chain) was profiled in a study of cytomegalovirus exposure and HLA in healthy donors. The wider study: There were a few hundred genotyped donors. Of these, roughly 80% fell in the genetic ancestry cluster associated with self-reported Caucasian donors.

The study ran its PCR with 60 Vbeta and 13 Jbeta primers. Sequenced by immunoSEQ multiplex PCR; TCRdb stores in-frame clones only, minus some. Among roughly 290,000 clones listed, 85% to 90% were seen once. With respect to this clone: Its antigen remains unidentified.

Whole-study findings and limits: A list of 150 to 200 TCR beta chains associated with cytomegalovirus was given.

The germline V gene has CDR1 SGHVS and CDR2 FQNEAQ. The CDR3 runs to 16 residues. Germline trimming cut 2 bases from V and 5 bases from J; bases unmatched to any gene: 11. Sequenced material: PBMCs. The chain uses TRBV7-8 and TRBJ1-2, with 7 positions matching TRBD1. The source of this sequence is a woman aged 18-35 years in good health and CMV-seronegative. The CDR3 loop reads CASSLPGQVGLYGYTF. CDR3 DNA sequence: TGTGCCAGCAGCTTACCCGGACAGGTGGGGCTATATGGCTACACCTTC.